The 32 T cell receptor beta chains below come from one sample, sequenced in a study of T cell repertoires in cytomegalovirus infection. TCRdb redid the calling of the reads with MiXCR, one entry per CDR3 protein. The repertoire holds 680,000 or so distinct CDR3 sequences, 35% to 40% seen once, with roughly 2.9% in the top ten. The sequenced sample was PBMCs. The receptors originated from a human donor in good health (CMV status not recorded). Some clones in this sample may be carry-over from other donors' samples.

This clonotype occurred a few times. The chain combines TRBV19 with TRBJ2-4, with a possible D match to TRBD2 (5 bases). The V gene's germline CDR1 is LNHDA and CDR2 SQIVND (reference sequence). The CDR3 spans 14 residues. V was cut by 6 bases and J by 1 base, with 10 bases left in between. CDR3 DNA: TGTGCCAGTAGACTAGGACCCGCCAAAAACATTCAGTACTTC. Translating it yields CASRLGPAKNIQYF.

This rearrangement joins TRBV27 to TRBJ2-1; D is uncertain. Trimming shortened V by 4 bases and J by 3 bases, and 13 bases separated the two germline ends. Germline V gene data show CDR1 as MNHEY and CDR2 as SMNVEV (reference sequence). The CDR3 is 15 residues long. This CDR3 is CASSSPSDFYNEQFF. The CDR3 nucleotides read TGTGCCAGCAGTTCACCCTCTGACTTCTACAATGAGCAGTTCTTC.

The chain couples TRBV7-9 to TRBJ2-5; D unclear. Germline CDR1 SEHNR, CDR2 FQNEAQ (reference sequence). The CDR3 runs 14 residues. Trimming cost V 1 base and J 3 bases, with 9 bases left between them. The chain's CDR3 is CASSLGIWEETQYF. The CDR3 nucleotides read TGTGCCAGCAGCTTAGGGATCTGGGAAGAGACCCAGTACTTC.

J is TRBJ2-5 and V is TRBV19; no clear D. The ends were cut back, 5 bases at V and 4 bases at J, with 11 bases in the middle. The CDR3 is 13 amino acids. The germline V gene has CDR1 LNHDA and CDR2 SQIVND (reference sequence). The CDR3 sequence is CASSSRSGETQYF. The DNA of the CDR3 is TGTGCCAGTAGTTCGCGGAGTGGAGAGACCCAGTACTTC.

Turning to this clonotype: At one of its ends the junction is not consistent with the germline gene, which may arise from a read error. V gene TRBV28 combines with J gene TRBJ2-7; 8 nucleotides agree with TRBD1. This CDR3 has 14 residues. Germline V gene lookup returns CDR1 MDHEN and CDR2 SYDVKM. The CDR3 loop reads CAGRNRGSTYEQYF. Written as DNA, the CDR3 is TGTGCCGGCAGAAACAGGGGGTCTACCTACGAGCAGTACTTC.

The chain uses TRBV7-9 and TRBJ1-2, with 10 bases that match TRBD1. V lost 5 bases and J lost 5; bases outside the gene matches: 11. The CDR3 has 16 residues. Germline CDR1 reads SEHNR; CDR2 reads FQNEAQ (reference sequence). In DNA form, the CDR3 reads TGTGCCAGCAGCGCTCGGGACAGGGGAACGTCTTATGGCTACACCTTC. It specifies CASSARDRGTSYGYTF. Based on the CDR3 plus reference TRBV7-9 and TRBJ1-2, the full variable domain is DTGVSQNPRHKITKRGQNVTFRCDPISEHNRLYWYRQTLGQGPEFLTYFQNEAQLEKSRLLSDRFSAERPKGSFSTLEIQRTEQGDSAMYLCASSARDRGTSYGYTFGSGTRLTVV.

This chain joins TRBV28 and TRBJ1-5; 7 bases line up with TRBD1. Germline assignment: CDR1 MDHEN and CDR2 SYDVKM. After removal of 7 bases from V and 7 bases from J, the junction contained 10 bases not matched to a gene. CDR3 size: 14 residues. The CDR3 DNA sequence: TGTGCCAGCATTTTCAGAGGGGGCACCCAGCCCCAGCATTTT. It is translated as CASIFRGGTQPQHF.

This clonotype was counted only a few times. The genes are TRBV5-1 and TRBJ1-1; D is uncertain. CDR3 length: 14 amino acids. The V gene lost 2 bases and the J gene lost 1 base, with 9 bases spanning the gap. Germline CDR1 is SGHRS and CDR2 is YFSETQ. Here the CDR3 DNA reads TGCGCCAGCAGCTTCGAAGGCACGAACACTGAAGCTTTCTTT. Protein sequence: CASSFEGTNTEAFF.

V is TRBV14 and J is TRBJ2-7; D is possibly TRBD1 or TRBD2 (5 bases each). This CDR3 region has 14 residues. V was clipped by 4 bases and J by 3 bases, with 13 bases between them. In germline, CDR1 is SGHDN, CDR2 FVKESK. For the CDR3, the DNA is TGTGCCAGCAGCCCTCAGGGACCTCTCTACGAGCAGTACTTC. This codes for CASSPQGPLYEQYF.

The chain is built from TRBV6-5 and TRBJ1-2; possibly TRBD1 for D (5 bases). Germline V gene lookup returns CDR1 MNHEY and CDR2 SVGAGI. Trimming took 5 bases from V and 3 from J, leaving 16 bases between them. The CDR3 is 15 residues long. CDR3 residues: CASSLLSGTHYGYTF. The CDR3 coding sequence is TGTGCCAGCAGTCTACTCTCCGGGACTCACTATGGCTACACCTTC.

J is TRBJ1-5 and V is TRBV28; D not resolved. The V end lost 3 bases, the J end lost 4 bases, and 7 bases lay between the germline ends. The CDR3 length is 13 residues. CDR1 and CDR2 from the germline V gene are MDHEN and SYDVKM. The DNA for the CDR3 is TGTGCCAGCAGTTTTATCAGGAATCAGCCCCAGCATTTT. Translating it yields CASSFIRNQPQHF.

The gene calls are TRBV19 and TRBJ1-5; the match to TRBD1 covers 7 bases. The V and J ends lost 9 bases and 5 bases, in that order; junction bases with no gene match: 10. The V gene's germline CDR1 is LNHDA and CDR2 SQIVND (reference sequence). This CDR3 contains 14 residues. CDR3 DNA: TGTGCCAGCAAACCTCTCGACAGGGATCAGCCCCAGCATTTT. Residues: CASKPLDRDQPQHF. Drawing the rest from reference TRBV19 and TRBJ1-5, the complete variable domain is DGGITQSPKYLFRKEGQNVTLSCEQNLNHDAMYWYRQDPGQGLRLIYYSQIVNDFQKGDIAEGYSVSREKKESFPLTVTSAQKNPTAFYLCASKPLDRDQPQHFGDGTRLSIL.

This chain joins TRBV6-1 and TRBJ1-5; D not resolved. The CDR3 contains 13 residues. The germline CDR1 and CDR2 sequences are MNHNS and SASEGT. The V end lost 5 bases, the J end lost 11 bases, and 16 bases lay between the germline ends. CDR3 protein: CASSSHTSTTQHF. The CDR3 DNA sequence: TGTGCCAGCAGTTCCCATACCTCCACGACCCAGCATTTT.

The chain employs TRBV7-9 and TRBJ2-7; D unclear. CDR1 SEHNR and CDR2 FQNEAQ come from the germline V gene (reference sequence). Trimming pared 5 bases from V and 5 bases from J, leaving 10 bases between. The CDR3 is 12 amino acids. This chain's CDR3 is CASSARTDEQYF. The CDR3 nucleotides are TGTGCCAGCAGCGCTAGGACGGACGAGCAGTACTTC.

This clonotype was detected ten times or more. This rearrangement joins TRBV12-3 or TRBV12-4 to TRBJ1-5; D unclear. The V end was cut by 4 bases, the J end by 8 bases, with 6 bases between. The CDR3 loop spans 11 amino acids. The CDR3 DNA sequence: TGTGCCAGCAGTTACGGGGAGCCCCAGCATTTT. Translated, it gives CASSYGEPQHF.

Only a few counts were recorded for this clonotype. The genes are TRBV2 and TRBJ1-1; no firm D call. Trimming stripped 6 bases from V and 4 bases from J, with 18 bases between. The CDR3 extends over 15 amino acids. Per germline, CDR1 SNHLY and CDR2 FYNNEI. In DNA form, the CDR3 reads TGTGCCAGCAGCGGAGAGTCGGGGTCGATCACTGAAGCTTTCTTT. Protein: CASSGESGSITEAFF. The full variable domain, its missing parts supplied by reference TRBV2 and TRBJ1-1, is EPEVTQTPSHQVTQMGQEVILRCVPISNHLYFYWYRQILGQKVEFLVSFYNNEISEKSEIFDDQFSVERPDGSNFTLKIRSTKLEDSAMYFCASSGESGSITEAFFGQGTRLTVV.

This clonotype has at least ten counts. The chain uses TRBV7-8 and TRBJ1-2, with a possible D match to TRBD1 (6 bases). CDR1 is SGHVS, CDR2 FQNEAQ, per germline. CDR3 length: 17 amino acids. V lost 2 bases and J lost 4, with 20 bases in between. The CDR3 DNA reads as TGTGCCAGCAGCTTAAACAGGGAGTACGGGGACCTCTATGGCTACACCTTC. This translates into CASSLNREYGDLYGYTF.

The chain uses TRBV28 and TRBJ2-1; 9 bases map to TRBD2. Germline V gene sequence: CDR1 MDHEN, CDR2 SYDVKM. Trimming cost V 6 bases and J 5 bases; bases outside gene matches: 11. CDR3 length: 16 amino acids. The chain's CDR3 is CASSLGRRGGHNEQFF. CDR3 DNA: TGTGCCAGCAGCCTAGGGAGGCGGGGGGGACACAATGAGCAGTTCTTC.

The CDR3 nucleotides are TGCAGCGTTGAAGGTACAGGGGTGCGAGGCTACACCTTC. It specifies CSVEGTGVRGYTF. This chain uses TRBV29-1 with TRBJ1-2; 7 bases map to TRBD1. In germline, CDR1 is SQVTM, CDR2 ANQGSEA. Unmatched junction bases numbered 7, after V lost 1 base and J lost 8 bases. This CDR3 contains 13 residues.

This clonotype showed up just a few times. This chain joins TRBV20-1 and TRBJ1-1, with no clear D. Germline V CDR1 and CDR2: DFQATT, SNEGSKA (reference sequence). This CDR3 spans 13 amino acids. The ends were cut back, 0 bases at V and 8 bases at J, with 13 bases in the middle. For the CDR3, the DNA is TGCAGTGCTAGAGATCATCGGACTTGGGAAGCTTTCTTT. It specifies CSARDHRTWEAFF.

This chain connects TRBV9 to TRBJ2-7; TRBD1 matches at 7 bases. J was trimmed by 2 bases and V by 0 bases; bases with no gene match: 11. CDR1 and CDR2 from the germline V gene are SGDLS and YYNGEE. The CDR3 spans 17 residues. The CDR3 is CASSVGDPGQRPYEQYF. CDR3 DNA sequence: TGTGCCAGCAGCGTAGGAGACCCGGGACAGCGACCCTACGAGCAGTACTTC.

In this sample, this clonotype turned up a few times. The J gene is TRBJ1-2, the V gene TRBV7-2, with TRBD1 identical over 11 bases. The CDR3 loop spans 17 amino acids. J lost 7 bases, V lost 0 bases, and 10 bases had no gene match. Looked up from germline, CDR1 is SGHTA and CDR2 is FQGNSA. CDR3 protein: CASSLARDGQGAGGYTF. CDR3 sequence (DNA): TGTGCCAGCAGCTTAGCCAGGGATGGACAGGGGGCGGGTGGCTACACCTTC.

V is TRBV5-1 and J is TRBJ2-2; D is perhaps TRBD2 (6 bases). There are 13 residues in the CDR3. The germline V gene has CDR1 SGHRS and CDR2 YFSETQ. V lost 3 bases and J 6 bases, leaving 9 bases between the germline ends. The CDR3 DNA sequence: TGCGCCAGCAGCTCAGGGACTCCCGGGGAGCTGTTTTTT. Amino acids: CASSSGTPGELFF.

This clonotype was recorded many times. The chain links TRBV7-2 to TRBJ2-7, with 12 bases matching TRBD2. The germline CDR1 and CDR2 sequences are SGHTA and FQGNSA. V was clipped by 5 bases and J by 5 bases; unmatched bases: 13. The CDR3 has 17 residues. For the CDR3, the DNA is TGTGCCAGCAGCCCCCGACTAGCGGGGGCCCCTAACAACGAGCAGTACTTC. Protein product: CASSPRLAGAPNNEQYF.

This clonotype was seen a few times. This chain connects TRBV19 to TRBJ2-7; no firm D call. Germline CDR1 LNHDA, CDR2 SQIVND (reference sequence). With 6 bases removed from V and 1 base from J, the gap between germline ends came to 13 bases. CDR3 size: 14 residues. CDR3 coding DNA: TGTGCCAGTAGACTGGCAAGCGAGTCCTACGAGCAGTACTTC. The encoded protein is CASRLASESYEQYF.

The sample holds a few counts of this clonotype. The chain carries TRBV13 and TRBJ1-6; possibly TRBD1 for D (5 bases). This CDR3 is 15 amino acids long. The V end was cut by 1 base, the J end by 10 bases, with 14 bases between. CDR1 PRHDT and CDR2 FYEKMQ come from the germline V gene (reference sequence). This CDR3 is CASSLAGGKESPLHF. The DNA of the CDR3 is TGTGCCAGCAGCTTAGCTGGGGGGAAGGAATCACCCCTCCACTTT.

This sequence joins TRBV29-1 and TRBJ2-7; 9 positions agree with TRBD1. Germline CDR1 reads SQVTM; CDR2 reads ANQGSEA. This CDR3 has 12 amino acids. The V gene end was trimmed by 7 bases and the J gene end by 3 bases; junction bases not matched to a gene: 4. The CDR3 loop is CSARTGDYEQYF. CDR3 nucleotide sequence: TGCAGCGCCAGGACAGGGGACTACGAGCAGTACTTC.

In regard to this clonotype: At one end, the junction sequence differs from germline, possibly due to a read error. V is TRBV5-5 and J is TRBJ1-6, with D unclear. From germline, CDR1 is SGHKS and CDR2 YYEKEE (reference sequence). The CDR3 runs 13 residues. DNA of the CDR3: TGTTCCAGAAGGAGGACCCTCAATTCACCCCTCCACTTT. Translation gives CSRRRTLNSPLHF.

A few counts support this clonotype. The rearrangement joins TRBV7-8 to TRBJ2-1, with D perhaps matching TRBD2 (6 bases). The CDR3 has 16 residues. V lost 6 bases and J 0 bases, leaving 15 bases between the germline ends. The germline V gene has CDR1 SGHVS and CDR2 FQNEAQ. CDR3 sequence reads: CASSHAGTLSYNEQFF. As DNA, the CDR3 is TGTGCCAGCAGTCACGCCGGGACTCTCTCCTACAATGAGCAGTTCTTC. The full variable domain, completed using reference TRBV7-8 and TRBJ2-1, is GAGVSQSPRYKVAKRGQDVALRCDPISGHVSLFWYQQALGQGPEFLTYFQNEAQLDKSGLPSDRFFAERPEGSVSTLKIQRTQQEDSAVYLCASSHAGTLSYNEQFFGPGTRLTVL.

The genes are TRBV20-1 and TRBJ1-4; D may be TRBD1 (6 bases). Germline V gives CDR1 DFQATT, CDR2 SNEGSKA (reference sequence). The CDR3 loop spans 14 amino acids. With 5 bases removed from V and 7 bases from J, the gap between germline ends came to 17 bases. The CDR3 spells CSAPVGQGSEKLFF. Written as DNA, the CDR3 is TGCAGTGCTCCGGTCGGGCAGGGGAGTGAAAAACTGTTTTTT.

This clonotype appeared many times. The chain employs TRBV7-2 and TRBJ2-5; D assignment may be TRBD1 or TRBD2 (5 bases each). Trimming cost V 0 bases and J 6 bases, with 14 bases left between them. Looked up from germline, CDR1 is SGHTA and CDR2 is FQGNSA. This CDR3 region has 15 residues. CDR3 sequence: CASSLAGLAGKTQYF. The CDR3 DNA follows: TGTGCCAGCAGCTTAGCGGGGCTAGCAGGAAAGACCCAGTACTTC.

The chain joins TRBV29-1 to TRBJ1-2; possible D gene TRBD1, 5 bases. Trimming took 7 bases from V and 4 from J, leaving 13 bases between them. The germline V gene has CDR1 SQVTM and CDR2 ANQGSEA. The CDR3 length is 12 residues. The chain's CDR3 is CSARGEIYGYTF. The CDR3 nucleotides are TGCAGCGCCCGGGGGGAGATCTATGGCTACACCTTC.